The source of this T cell receptor beta chain is a study of regulatory T cells in long-lasting Graves disease. Study-level findings and limits: Thyroid tissue was not studied; only peripheral blood was. Persistent Graves' cases showed lower TCR diversity than newly diagnosed cases.

Time point here: newly diagnosed GD, antithyroid drugs for less than 3 months. There was RNA extracted from PBMCs, and the TCR library was made from it. Clinicians diagnosed Graves' disease using American Thyroid Association guidelines. CDR3 length equals 14 residues. Germline CDR1 reads MNHEY; CDR2 reads SMNVEV (reference sequence). Trimming shortened V by 3 bases and J by 3 bases, and 12 bases separated the two germline ends. This clonotype has ten or more counts. Antigen: not known. CDR3 regions were amplified by Arm-PCR using iRepertoire HTBI primers to build TCR beta libraries. One entry per CDR3 protein, called by TCRdb with MiXCR from the multiplex PCR reads. The table shows 350,000 to 550,000 distinct CDR3 sequences, with about a sixth occurring only once. The data were also submitted as part of a second study, on T cells in Graves' hyperthyroidism and ophthalmopathy. Turning to that study: Newly diagnosed hyperthyroidism, duration under 2 months, in patients aged 18 to 65.

The genes are TRBV27 and TRBJ2-7; tentatively, D is TRBD1 or TRBD2 (6 bases each). This sequence originates from a woman younger than 35 with Graves disease. Sequencing was performed on peripheral blood mononuclear cells (PBMCs), taken at new diagnosis, from a patient treated with antithyroid drugs. The CDR3 region has the DNA TGTGCCAGCAGTTTTCGGGGGCAAAGCTACGAGCAGTACTTC. Amino acids: CASSFRGQSYEQYF.